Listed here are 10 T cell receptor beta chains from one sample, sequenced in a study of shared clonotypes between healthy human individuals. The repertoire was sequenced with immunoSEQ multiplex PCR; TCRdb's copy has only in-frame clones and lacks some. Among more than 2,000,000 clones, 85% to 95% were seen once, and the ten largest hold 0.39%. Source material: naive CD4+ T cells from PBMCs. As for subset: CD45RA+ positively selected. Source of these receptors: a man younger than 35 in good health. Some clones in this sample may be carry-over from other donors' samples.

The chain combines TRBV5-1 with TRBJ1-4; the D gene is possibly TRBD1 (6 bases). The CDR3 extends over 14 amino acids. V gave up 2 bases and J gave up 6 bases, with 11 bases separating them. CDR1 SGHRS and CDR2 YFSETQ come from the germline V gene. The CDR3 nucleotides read TGCGCCAGCAGCTTCTCAGGGGAGGATGAAAAACTGTTTTTT. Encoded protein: CASSFSGEDEKLFF.

The CDR3 is CASSPSTAKPSNQPQHF. The CDR3 DNA reads as TGTGCCAGCAGTCCCTCTACCGCCAAACCTAGCAATCAGCCCCAGCATTTT. The chain links TRBV2 to TRBJ1-5, with D unclear. Germline CDR1 and CDR2: SNHLY and FYNNEI. The CDR3 totals 17 residues. V shed 5 bases and J shed 0 bases, with 17 bases lying between them.

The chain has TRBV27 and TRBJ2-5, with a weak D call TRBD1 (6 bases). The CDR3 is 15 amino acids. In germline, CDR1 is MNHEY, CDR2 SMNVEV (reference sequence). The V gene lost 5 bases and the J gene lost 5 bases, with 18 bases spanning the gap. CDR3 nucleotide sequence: TGTGCCAGCAGTCGGCACAGGGTTGATGGGGAGACCCAGTACTTC. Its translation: CASSRHRVDGETQYF.

The CDR3 nucleotides are TGTGCCAGCAGCTTAGTGGGGACTAGCGGGACCCAGGGTGAGCAGTTCTTC. This translates into CASSLVGTSGTQGEQFF. The chain couples TRBV7-2 to TRBJ2-1; 13 bases fit TRBD2. The V segment lost 1 base and the J segment 9 bases; nucleotides outside the gene matches: 9. This CDR3 contains 17 residues. The germline CDR1 and CDR2 sequences are SGHTA and FQGNSA.

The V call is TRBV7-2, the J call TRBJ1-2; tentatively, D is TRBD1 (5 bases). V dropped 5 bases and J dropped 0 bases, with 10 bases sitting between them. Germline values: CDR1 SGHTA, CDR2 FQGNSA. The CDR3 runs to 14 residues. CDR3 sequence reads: CASSGRDANYGYTF. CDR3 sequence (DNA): TGTGCCAGCAGCGGCCGGGACGCTAACTATGGCTACACCTTC.

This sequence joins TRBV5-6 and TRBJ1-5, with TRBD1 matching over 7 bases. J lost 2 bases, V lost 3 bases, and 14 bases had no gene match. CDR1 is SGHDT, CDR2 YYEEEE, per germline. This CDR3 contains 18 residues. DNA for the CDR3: TGTGCCAGCAGCTCGGGAGGGACAGCTTTCGGCGGCAATCAGCCCCAGCATTTT. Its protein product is CASSSGGTAFGGNQPQHF.

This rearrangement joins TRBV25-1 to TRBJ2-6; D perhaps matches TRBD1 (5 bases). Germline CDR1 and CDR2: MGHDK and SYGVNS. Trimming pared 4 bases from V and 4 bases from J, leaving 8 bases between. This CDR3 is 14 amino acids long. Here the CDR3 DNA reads TGTGCCAGCAGTGCAGGGTGGGGGGCCAACGTCCTGACTTTC. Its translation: CASSAGWGANVLTF.

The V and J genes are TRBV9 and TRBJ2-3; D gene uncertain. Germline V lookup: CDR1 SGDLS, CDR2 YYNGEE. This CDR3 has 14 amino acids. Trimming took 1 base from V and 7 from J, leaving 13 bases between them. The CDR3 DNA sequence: TGTGCCAGCAGCGTACAACGAGAGTCAAATACGCAGTATTTT. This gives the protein CASSVQRESNTQYF.

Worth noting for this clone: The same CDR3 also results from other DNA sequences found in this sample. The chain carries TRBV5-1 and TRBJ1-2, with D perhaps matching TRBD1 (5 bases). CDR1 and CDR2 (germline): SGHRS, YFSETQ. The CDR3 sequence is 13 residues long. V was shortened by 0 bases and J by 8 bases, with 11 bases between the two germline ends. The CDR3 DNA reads TGCGCCAGCAGCTTGGAGGGGCCCACAGGCTACACCTTC. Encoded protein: CASSLEGPTGYTF.

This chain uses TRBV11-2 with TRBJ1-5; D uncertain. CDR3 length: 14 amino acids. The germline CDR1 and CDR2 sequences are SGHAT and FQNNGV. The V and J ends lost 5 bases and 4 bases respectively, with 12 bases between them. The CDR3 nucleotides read TGTGCCAGCAGCCCGACGACGGGAAATCAGCCCCAGCATTTT. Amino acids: CASSPTTGNQPQHF.